The clone carrying this T cell receptor beta chain was picked up a small number of times. Profiling relied on immunoSEQ multiplex PCR, and the TCRdb table lists in-frame clones only, not all of them. The table shows some 150,000 clones, with approximately 80% occurring only once. This entry comes from a study of blood T cell repertoires in COVID-19. Study-wide context: The origin of the acute and convalescent COVID-19 samples was the United States, Italy and Spain. Nucleic acid was either cDNA or gDNA, and it came from T cells, B-cell-depleted T cells, or PBMCs.

Germline V CDR1 and CDR2: SGHDT, YYEEEE. The CDR3 is made up of 14 amino acids. Trimming pared 2 bases from V and 2 bases from J, leaving 8 bases between. Specimen: peripheral blood. The V call is TRBV5-6, the J call TRBJ1-3; D gene unclear. The receptor was isolated from a man aged 60 to 69 with active or convalescent COVID-19. The CDR3 here is CASSFGPAGNTIYF. The CDR3 DNA reads as TGTGCCAGCAGCTTTGGCCCCGCTGGAAACACCATATATTTT.